The rows below give T cell receptor beta chains drawn from one sample of a study of cytomegalovirus exposure and HLA in healthy donors. Clones were sequenced by immunoSEQ multiplex PCR, and TCRdb holds only the in-frame ones, with some missing. The sample has approximately 210,000 clones; around 83% are singletons. The sample consisted of PBMCs. These receptors were collected from a woman aged 40-49 years in good health and CMV-seronegative. CDR3s include the opening cysteine and the closing phenylalanine or tryptophan. The order of the fields is CDR3 protein, CDR3 DNA, clone size, V gene, D gene, J gene. A D gene is named only where the DNA matches it firmly. Some rows have no size entry. The others give once, few or many, or a class for an expanded clone.

CDR3: CASSQGATSGNEQFF
DNA: TGCGCCAGCAGCCAAGGGGCGACTAGCGGGAATGAGCAGTTCTTC
size: -
V: TRBV4-3
D: TRBD2
J: TRBJ2-1

CDR3: CASSQEQGQGNTIYF
DNA: TGCGCCAGCAGCCAAGAACAGGGGCAGGGAAACACCATATATTTT
size: -
V: TRBV4-3
D: TRBD1
J: TRBJ1-3

CDR3: CAISESGRGGTEAFF
DNA: TGTGCCATCAGTGAGTCCGGGAGGGGCGGCACTGAAGCTTTCTTT
size: few
V: TRBV10-3
D: -
J: TRBJ1-1

CDR3: CASSSPGQGVNEQFF
DNA: TGTGCCAGCAGTTCTCCAGGACAGGGTGTGAATGAGCAGTTCTTC
size: -
V: TRBV27
D: TRBD1
J: TRBJ2-1

CDR3: CASSLELRTIDEQFF
DNA: TGTGCCAGCAGCTTAGAGCTTAGAACTATTGATGAGCAGTTCTTC
size: few
V: TRBV7-2
D: -
J: TRBJ2-1

CDR3: CASSRRLAGGFTDTQYF
DNA: TGTGCCAGCAGTCGTAGACTAGCGGGAGGGTTCACAGATACGCAGTATTTT
size: -
V: TRBV5-4
D: TRBD2
J: TRBJ2-3

CDR3: CASSPASGGLAGVPDTQYF
DNA: TGTGCCAGCAGCCCCGCTAGCGGCGGACTAGCGGGAGTACCCGATACGCAGTATTTT
size: -
V: TRBV7-7
D: TRBD2
J: TRBJ2-3

CDR3: CSSSLGGSNQPQHF
DNA: TGTTCCAGCAGCTTGGGGGGGAGCAATCAGCCCCAGCATTTT
size: -
V: TRBV7-9
D: -
J: TRBJ1-5

CDR3: CASKYRGGSYGYTF
DNA: TGTGCCAGCAAGTACCGAGGGGGCTCCTATGGCTACACCTTC
size: few
V: TRBV27
D: TRBD1
J: TRBJ1-2

CDR3: CASSDPARASEKLFF
DNA: TGTGCCAGCAGCGATCCAGCCAGGGCAAGTGAAAAACTGTTTTTT
size: -
V: TRBV7-2
D: -
J: TRBJ1-4

CDR3: CASSEARRTSGNNEQFF
DNA: TGTGCCAGCAGTGAAGCGCGAAGGACTAGCGGGAACAATGAGCAGTTCTTC
size: -
V: TRBV2
D: TRBD2
J: TRBJ2-1

CDR3: CASSSGDQETQYF
DNA: TGTGCCAGCAGCTCAGGGGACCAAGAGACCCAGTACTTC
size: -
V: TRBV28
D: -
J: TRBJ2-5

CDR3: CASSEQGQGGEKLFF
DNA: TGTGCCAGCAGTGAGCAGGGACAGGGTGGTGAAAAACTGTTTTTT
size: -
V: TRBV2
D: TRBD1
J: TRBJ1-4

CDR3: CASSPKLAGGVRGDTQYF
DNA: TGTGCCAGCAGTCCGAAACTAGCGGGAGGGGTAAGAGGAGATACGCAGTATTTT
size: -
V: TRBV27
D: TRBD2
J: TRBJ2-3

CDR3: CASSKGQDSTEAFF
DNA: TGCGCCAGCAGCAAGGGACAGGACTCCACTGAAGCTTTCTTT
size: -
V: TRBV5-1
D: TRBD1
J: TRBJ1-1

CDR3: CASSVSQGNEKLFF
DNA: TGTGCCAGCAGCGTATCACAGGGTAATGAAAAACTGTTTTTT
size: -
V: TRBV9
D: -
J: TRBJ1-4

CDR3: CASSPGLAGGRGDTQYF
DNA: TGTGCCAGCAGCCCCGGACTAGCGGGAGGAAGGGGAGATACGCAGTATTTT
size: -
V: TRBV5-4
D: TRBD2
J: TRBJ2-3

CDR3: CAWSVPGRGYGYTF
DNA: TGTGCCTGGAGTGTTCCAGGGCGCGGCTATGGCTACACCTTC
size: -
V: TRBV30
D: -
J: TRBJ1-2

CDR3: CASSRSVTGGPADTQYF
DNA: TGTGCCAGCAGCCGTAGTGTGACGGGAGGGCCGGCAGATACGCAGTATTTT
size: -
V: TRBV5-4
D: TRBD2
J: TRBJ2-3

CDR3: CASSFLPQSDIYEQYF
DNA: TGTGCCAGCAGCTTTCTGCCCCAATCCGACATCTACGAGCAGTACTTC
size: -
V: TRBV7-6
D: -
J: TRBJ2-7

CDR3: CAISESSYYGYTF
DNA: TGTGCCATCAGTGAGAGCTCTTACTATGGCTACACCTTC
size: -
V: TRBV10-3
D: -
J: TRBJ1-2

CDR3: CASSEGVYGYTF
DNA: TGTGCCAGCAGTGAGGGAGTATATGGCTACACCTTC
size: -
V: TRBV2
D: -
J: TRBJ1-2

CDR3: CASSNPGLAAADTQYF
DNA: TGTGCCAGCAGCAACCCGGGACTTGCAGCGGCAGATACGCAGTATTTT
size: -
V: TRBV5-4
D: -
J: TRBJ2-3

CDR3: CASSSLAGVGEQYF
DNA: TGTGCCAGCAGCTCCTTAGCGGGAGTGGGCGAGCAGTACTTC
size: -
V: TRBV11-2
D: TRBD2
J: TRBJ2-7

CDR3: CASSLAGTGYGYTF
DNA: TGCGCCAGCAGCTTGGCTGGGACAGGGTATGGCTACACCTTC
size: -
V: TRBV5-1
D: TRBD1
J: TRBJ1-2

CDR3: CASSLLRGDGGYTF
DNA: TGTGCCAGCAGTTTACTCAGGGGCGACGGGGGCTACACCTTC
size: -
V: TRBV28
D: -
J: TRBJ1-2